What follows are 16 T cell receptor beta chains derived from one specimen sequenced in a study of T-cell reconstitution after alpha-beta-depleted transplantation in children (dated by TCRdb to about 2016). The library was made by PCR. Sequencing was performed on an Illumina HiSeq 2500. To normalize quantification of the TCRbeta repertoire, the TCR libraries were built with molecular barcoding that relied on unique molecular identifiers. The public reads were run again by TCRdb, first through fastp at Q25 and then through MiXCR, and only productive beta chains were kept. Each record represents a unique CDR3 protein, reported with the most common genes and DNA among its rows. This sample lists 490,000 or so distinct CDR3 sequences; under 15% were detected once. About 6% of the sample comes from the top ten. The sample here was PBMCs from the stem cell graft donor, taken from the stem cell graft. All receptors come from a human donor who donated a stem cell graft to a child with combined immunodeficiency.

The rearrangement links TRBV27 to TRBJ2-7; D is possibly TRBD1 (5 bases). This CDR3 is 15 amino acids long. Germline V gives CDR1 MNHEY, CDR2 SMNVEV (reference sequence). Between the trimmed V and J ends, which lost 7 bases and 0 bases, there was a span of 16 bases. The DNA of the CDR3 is TGTGCCAGCACCCCCCAGGGTCCTGACTCCTACGAGCAGTACTTC. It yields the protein CASTPQGPDSYEQYF.

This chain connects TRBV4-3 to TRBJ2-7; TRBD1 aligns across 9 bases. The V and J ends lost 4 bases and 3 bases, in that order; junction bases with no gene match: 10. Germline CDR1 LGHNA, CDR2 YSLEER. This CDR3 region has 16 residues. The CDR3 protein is CASSLGRDRDIYEQYF. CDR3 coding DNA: TGCGCCAGCAGCCTGGGCCGGGACAGGGATATCTACGAGCAGTACTTC.

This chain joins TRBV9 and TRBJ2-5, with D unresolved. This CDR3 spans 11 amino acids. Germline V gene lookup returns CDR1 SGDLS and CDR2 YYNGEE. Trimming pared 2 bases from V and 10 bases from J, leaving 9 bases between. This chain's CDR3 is CASSVWSCQYF. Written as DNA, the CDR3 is TGTGCCAGCAGCGTCTGGTCTTGCCAGTACTTC.

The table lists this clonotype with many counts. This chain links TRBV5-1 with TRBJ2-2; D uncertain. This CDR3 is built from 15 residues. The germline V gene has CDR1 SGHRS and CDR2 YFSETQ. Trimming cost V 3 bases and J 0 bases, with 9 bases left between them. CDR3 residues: CASSYTSANTGELFF. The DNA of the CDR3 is TGCGCCAGCAGCTACACGTCCGCGAACACCGGGGAGCTGTTTTTT.

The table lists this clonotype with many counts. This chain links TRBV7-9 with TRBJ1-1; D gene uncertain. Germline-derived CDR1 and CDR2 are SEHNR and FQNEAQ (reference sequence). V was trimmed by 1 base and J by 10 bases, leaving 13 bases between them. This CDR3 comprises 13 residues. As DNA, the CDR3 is TGTGCCAGCAGCTTAGAGGGCGGTCTATTAGCTTTCTTT. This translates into CASSLEGGLLAFF.

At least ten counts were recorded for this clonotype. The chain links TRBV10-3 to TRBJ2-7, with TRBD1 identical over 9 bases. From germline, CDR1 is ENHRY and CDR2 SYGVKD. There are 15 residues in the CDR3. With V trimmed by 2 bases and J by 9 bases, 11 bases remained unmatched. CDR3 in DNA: TGTGCCATCAGTGAGCCCGGGACAGGGATATTGATGCAGTACTTC. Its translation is CAISEPGTGILMQYF.

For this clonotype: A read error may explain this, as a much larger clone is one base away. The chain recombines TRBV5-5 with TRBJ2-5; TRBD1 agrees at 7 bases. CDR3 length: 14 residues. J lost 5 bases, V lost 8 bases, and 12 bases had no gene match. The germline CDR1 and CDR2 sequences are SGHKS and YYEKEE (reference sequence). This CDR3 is CARSLRQGRETQYF. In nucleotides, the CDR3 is TGTGCCAGGAGCCTTCGACAGGGAAGGGAGACCCAGTACTTC.

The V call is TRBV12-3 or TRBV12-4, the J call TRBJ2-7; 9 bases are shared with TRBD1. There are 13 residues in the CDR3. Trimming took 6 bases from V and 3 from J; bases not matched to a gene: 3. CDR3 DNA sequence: TGTGCCAGCAGACAGGGGGCCCTCTACGAGCAGTACTTC. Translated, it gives CASRQGALYEQYF.

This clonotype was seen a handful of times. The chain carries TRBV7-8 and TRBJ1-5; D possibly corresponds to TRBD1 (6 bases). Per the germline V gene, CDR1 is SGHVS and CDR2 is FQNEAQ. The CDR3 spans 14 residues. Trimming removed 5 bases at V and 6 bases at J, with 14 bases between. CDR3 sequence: CASSRGGIVQPQHF. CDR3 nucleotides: TGTGCCAGCAGCAGGGGGGGGATAGTTCAGCCCCAGCATTTT.

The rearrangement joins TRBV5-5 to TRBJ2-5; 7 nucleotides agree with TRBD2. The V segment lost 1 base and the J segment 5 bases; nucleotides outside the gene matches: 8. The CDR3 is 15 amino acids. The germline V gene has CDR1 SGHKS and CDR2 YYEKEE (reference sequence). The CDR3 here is CASSLWGRASETQYF. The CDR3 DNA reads TGTGCCAGCAGCTTGTGGGGGAGGGCATCGGAGACCCAGTACTTC.

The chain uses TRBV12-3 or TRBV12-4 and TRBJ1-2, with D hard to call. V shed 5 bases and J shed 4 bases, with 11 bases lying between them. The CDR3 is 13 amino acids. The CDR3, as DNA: TGTGCCAGCAGTAAAAACCCAACCTATGGCTACACCTTC. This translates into CASSKNPTYGYTF.

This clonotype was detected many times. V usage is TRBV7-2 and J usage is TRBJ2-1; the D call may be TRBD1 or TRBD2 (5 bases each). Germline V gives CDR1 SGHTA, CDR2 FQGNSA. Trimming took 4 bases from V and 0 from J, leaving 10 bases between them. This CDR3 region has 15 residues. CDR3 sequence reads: CASSSGPTSYNEQFF. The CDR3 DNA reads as TGTGCCAGCAGCTCGGGACCCACCTCCTACAATGAGCAGTTCTTC.

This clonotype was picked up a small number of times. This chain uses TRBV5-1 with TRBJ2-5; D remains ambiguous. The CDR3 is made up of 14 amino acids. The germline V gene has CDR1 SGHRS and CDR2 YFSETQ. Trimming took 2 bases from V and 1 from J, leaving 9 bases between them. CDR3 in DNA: TGCGCCAGCAGCTTCCAGGCTATCCAAGAGACCCAGTACTTC. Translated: CASSFQAIQETQYF.

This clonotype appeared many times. The CDR3 reads CASSWMNEQFF. The DNA of the CDR3 is TGTGCCAGCAGTTGGATGAATGAGCAGTTCTTC. The chain has TRBV6-2 or TRBV6-3 and TRBJ2-1; unclear D gene. The germline V gene has CDR1 MNHEY and CDR2 SVGEGT. This CDR3 region has 11 residues. V lost 4 bases to trimming and J lost 7 bases, with 5 bases between them.

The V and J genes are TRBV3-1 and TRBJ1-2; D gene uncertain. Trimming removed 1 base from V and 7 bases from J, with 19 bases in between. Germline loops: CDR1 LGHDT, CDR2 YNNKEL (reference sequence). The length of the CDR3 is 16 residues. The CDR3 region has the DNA TGTGCCAGCAGCCAAGTTAGGACCGTCCTATCCGGTGGCTACACCTTC. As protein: CASSQVRTVLSGGYTF.

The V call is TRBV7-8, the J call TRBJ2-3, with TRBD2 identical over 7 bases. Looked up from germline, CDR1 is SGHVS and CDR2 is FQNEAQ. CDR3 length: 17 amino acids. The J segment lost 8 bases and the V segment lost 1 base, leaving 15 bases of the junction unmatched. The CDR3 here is CASSLVRTRKSILTQYF. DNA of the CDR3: TGTGCCAGCAGCTTAGTGAGGACTAGGAAGTCCATACTTACGCAGTATTTT.